Below, 9 T cell receptor beta chains from the same sample are listed, as sequenced in a study of control samples from healthy donors and cancer patients. Assay used: immunoSEQ multiplex PCR; TCRdb lists only in-frame clones, some missing. The table shows more than 85,000 clones, with around 82% occurring only once. The sequencing sample was made of blood. Every receptor here comes from a woman between 50 and 59 years old in good health.

The V call is TRBV28, the J call TRBJ2-1; TRBD2 agrees at 7 bases. Unmatched junction bases numbered 11, after V lost 6 bases and J lost 3 bases. The CDR3 runs 16 residues. CDR1 and CDR2 from the germline V gene are MDHEN and SYDVKM. The CDR3 here is CASSSPHLAVYNEQFF. CDR3 DNA sequence: TGTGCCAGCAGCTCCCCACATCTAGCGGTCTACAATGAGCAGTTCTTC.

V gene TRBV7-8 combines with J gene TRBJ1-4; D not certain. The germline CDR1 and CDR2 sequences are SGHVS and FQNEAQ. The CDR3 runs 14 residues. Deletions cut 8 bases from V and 10 bases from J, with 20 bases between. For the CDR3, the DNA is TGTGCCAGCCGACAAGCAGGCTTTATGGGAAAACTGTTTTTT. This codes for CASRQAGFMGKLFF.

Note on this clone: In the same sample, other DNA sequences code for this CDR3. This chain joins TRBV7-2 and TRBJ1-5; D is undetermined. Germline V gene sequence: CDR1 SGHTA, CDR2 FQGNSA. V was trimmed by 0 bases and J by 0 bases, leaving 6 bases between them. The CDR3 contains 15 residues. The chain's CDR3 is CASSLAANSNQPQHF. The CDR3, as DNA: TGTGCCAGCAGCTTAGCAGCAAATAGCAATCAGCCCCAGCATTTT.

V is TRBV6-4 and J is TRBJ2-1; 10 positions agree with TRBD2. CDR3 size: 16 residues. The V and J ends lost 3 bases and 8 bases, in that order; junction bases with no gene match: 10. The germline V gene encodes CDR1 MRHNA and CDR2 SNTAGT. The CDR3 protein is CASSESGGASGHEQFF. CDR3 nucleotide sequence: TGTGCCAGCAGTGAAAGCGGGGGGGCCTCCGGGCATGAGCAGTTCTTC.

The chain joins TRBV2 to TRBJ2-5; TRBD2 matches 10 bases. V lost 4 bases, J lost 7 bases, and 9 bases stayed unmatched. In germline, CDR1 is SNHLY, CDR2 FYNNEI. The CDR3 runs 15 residues. Written as DNA, the CDR3 is TGTGCCAGCAGTGCGTCAGCGGGGGGGCAGGGGACCCAGTACTTC. It specifies CASSASAGGQGTQYF.

In its sample, this clone was seen once. The chain couples TRBV7-9 to TRBJ1-6; the D gene is possibly TRBD1 (5 bases). The V and J ends lost 5 bases and 6 bases respectively, with 11 bases between them. This CDR3 contains 14 residues. Germline V gene lookup returns CDR1 SEHNR and CDR2 FQNEAQ (reference sequence). CDR3 bases: TGTGCCAGCAGCCGAGACAGTATTAATTCACCCCTCCACTTT. Protein: CASSRDSINSPLHF.

The chain couples TRBV7-9 to TRBJ2-7, with a possible D match to TRBD1 (6 bases). The CDR3 runs 13 residues. Germline-derived CDR1 and CDR2 are SEHNR and FQNEAQ (reference sequence). Trimming cost V 5 bases and J 7 bases, with 15 bases left between them. Here the CDR3 reads CASSPNRVREQYF. The CDR3 DNA sequence: TGTGCCAGCAGCCCGAACAGGGTTAGAGAGCAGTACTTC.

The chain couples TRBV11-2 to TRBJ1-1; no firm D call. Per the germline V gene, CDR1 is SGHAT and CDR2 is FQNNGV. The germline V and J ends were trimmed by 2 bases and 1 base, with 11 bases remaining between them. This CDR3 is built from 15 residues. The CDR3 is CASSLYAPSNTEAFF. CDR3 sequence (DNA): TGTGCCAGCAGCTTATATGCCCCATCGAACACTGAAGCTTTCTTT. Based on the CDR3 plus reference TRBV11-2 and TRBJ1-1, the full variable domain is EAGVAQSPRYKIIEKRQSVAFWCNPISGHATLYWYQQILGQGPKLLIQFQNNGVVDDSQLPKDRFSAERLKGVDSTLKIQPAKLEDSAVYLCASSLYAPSNTEAFFGQGTRLTVV.

This chain links TRBV24-1 with TRBJ2-5; TRBD2 matches at 10 bases. The CDR3 contains 17 residues. Trimming removed 1 base from V and 4 bases from J; junction bases left unmatched: 8. Germline CDR1 reads KGHDR; CDR2 reads SFDVKD. CDR3 amino acids: CATSDFGQRGGRETQYF. The CDR3 nucleotides read TGTGCCACCAGTGATTTTGGCCAGCGGGGGGGCAGAGAGACCCAGTACTTC.